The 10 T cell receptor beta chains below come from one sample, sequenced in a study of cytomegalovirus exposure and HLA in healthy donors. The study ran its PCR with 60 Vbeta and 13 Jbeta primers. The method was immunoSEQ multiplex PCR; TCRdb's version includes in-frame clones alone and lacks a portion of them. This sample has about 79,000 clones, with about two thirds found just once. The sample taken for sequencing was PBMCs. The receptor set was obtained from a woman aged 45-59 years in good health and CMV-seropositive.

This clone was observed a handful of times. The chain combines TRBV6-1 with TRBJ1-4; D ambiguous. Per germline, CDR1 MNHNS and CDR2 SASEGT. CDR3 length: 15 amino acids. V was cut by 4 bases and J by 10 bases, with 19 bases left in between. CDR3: CASSVILPLGGKLFF. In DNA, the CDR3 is TGTGCCAGCAGTGTTATACTTCCCCTCGGTGGAAAACTGTTTTTT.

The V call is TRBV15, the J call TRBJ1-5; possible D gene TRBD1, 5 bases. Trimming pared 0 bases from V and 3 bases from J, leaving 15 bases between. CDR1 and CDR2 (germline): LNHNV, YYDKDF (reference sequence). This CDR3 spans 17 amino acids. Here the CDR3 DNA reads TGTGCCACCAGCAGAGATTGGCGGGGGGACCACAATCAGCCCCAGCATTTT. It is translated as CATSRDWRGDHNQPQHF.

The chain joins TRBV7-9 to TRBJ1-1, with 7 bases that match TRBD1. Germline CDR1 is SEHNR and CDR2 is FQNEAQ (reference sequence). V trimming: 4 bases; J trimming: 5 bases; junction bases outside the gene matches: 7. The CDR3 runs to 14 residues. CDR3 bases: TGTGCCAGCAGCTCCTGGACAGGAGGAACTGAAGCTTTCTTT. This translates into CASSSWTGGTEAFF.

The CDR3 region is CASSPLPPGMDYGYTF. The DNA for the CDR3 is TGTGCCAGTAGTCCCCTCCCCCCAGGAATGGACTATGGCTACACCTTC. The J gene is TRBJ1-2, the V gene TRBV19; D uncertain. The V gene's germline CDR1 is LNHDA and CDR2 SQIVND (reference sequence). V lost 5 bases and J lost 3, with 19 bases in between. CDR3 length equals 16 residues.

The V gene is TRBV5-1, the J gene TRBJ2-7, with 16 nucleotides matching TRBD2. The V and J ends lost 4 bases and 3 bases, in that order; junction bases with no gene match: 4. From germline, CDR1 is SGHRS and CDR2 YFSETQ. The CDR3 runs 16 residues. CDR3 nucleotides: TGCGCCAGCAGCCCGGGACTAGCGGGGGGGCTCTACGAGCAGTACTTC. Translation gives CASSPGLAGGLYEQYF.

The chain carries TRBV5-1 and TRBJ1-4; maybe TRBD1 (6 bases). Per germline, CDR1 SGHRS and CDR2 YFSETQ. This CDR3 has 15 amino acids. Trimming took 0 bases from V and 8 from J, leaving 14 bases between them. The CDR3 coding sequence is TGCGCCAGCAGCTTGGGAATAGGGGGTGACGAAAAACTGTTTTTT. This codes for CASSLGIGGDEKLFF.

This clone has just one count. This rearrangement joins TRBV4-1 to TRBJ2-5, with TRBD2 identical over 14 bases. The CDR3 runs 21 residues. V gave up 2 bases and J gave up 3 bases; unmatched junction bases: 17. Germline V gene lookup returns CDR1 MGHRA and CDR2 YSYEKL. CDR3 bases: TGCGCCAGCAGCCAATCCGAAAACACCGGGACTAGCGGGGGAACAGAAGAGACCCAGTACTTC. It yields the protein CASSQSENTGTSGGTEETQYF.

CDR3 sequence: CASTYRDSPNQPQHF. CDR3 sequence (DNA): TGTGCCAGCACCTACCGGGACAGTCCCAATCAGCCCCAGCATTTT. V gene TRBV28 combines with J gene TRBJ1-5; 7 nucleotides agree with TRBD1. This CDR3 region has 15 residues. The germline CDR1 and CDR2 sequences are MDHEN and SYDVKM. The V segment lost 7 bases and the J segment 3 bases; nucleotides outside the gene matches: 9.

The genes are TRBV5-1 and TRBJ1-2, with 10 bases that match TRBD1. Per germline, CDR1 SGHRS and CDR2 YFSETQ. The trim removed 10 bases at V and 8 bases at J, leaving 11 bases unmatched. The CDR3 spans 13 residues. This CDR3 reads CAWTTGTGAGYTF. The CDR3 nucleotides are TGCGCCTGGACGACCGGGACAGGGGCCGGCTACACCTTC.

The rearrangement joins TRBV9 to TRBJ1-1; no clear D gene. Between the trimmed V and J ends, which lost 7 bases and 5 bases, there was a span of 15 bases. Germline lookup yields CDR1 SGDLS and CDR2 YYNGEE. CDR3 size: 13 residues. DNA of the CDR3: TGTGCCAGCGCCTCTACCGGGGATACTGAAGCTTTCTTT. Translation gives CASASTGDTEAFF.